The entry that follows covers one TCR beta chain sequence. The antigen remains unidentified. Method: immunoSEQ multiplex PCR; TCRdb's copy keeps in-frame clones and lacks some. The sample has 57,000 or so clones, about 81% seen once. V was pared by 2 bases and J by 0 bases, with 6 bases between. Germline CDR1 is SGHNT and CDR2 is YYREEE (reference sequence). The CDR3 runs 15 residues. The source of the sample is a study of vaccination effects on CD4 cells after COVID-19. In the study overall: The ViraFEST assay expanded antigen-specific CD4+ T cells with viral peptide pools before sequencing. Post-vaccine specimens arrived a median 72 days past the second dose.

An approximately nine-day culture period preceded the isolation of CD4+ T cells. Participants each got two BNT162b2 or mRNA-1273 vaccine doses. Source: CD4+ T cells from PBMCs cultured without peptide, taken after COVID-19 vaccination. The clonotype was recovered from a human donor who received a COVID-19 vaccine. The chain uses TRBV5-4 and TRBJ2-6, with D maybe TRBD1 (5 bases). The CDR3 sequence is CASSFRDSGANVLTF. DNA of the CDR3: TGTGCCAGCAGCTTCAGGGACTCTGGGGCCAACGTCCTGACTTTC.